A single sample is the source of the 19 T cell receptor beta chains below, sequenced in a study of kidney transplant recipient with SARS-CoV-2 infection. MiXCR, applied by TCRdb to the reads, yields one record per CDR3 protein. The top ten clones hold about 7% of a sample with 200,000 to 300,000 distinct CDR3 sequences, around 30% of them seen once. Sequenced material: a blood sample, taken at baseline and between days 110 and 120 from a kidney transplant recipient. The origin of the receptors is a young adult male patient who had COVID-19 and was a kidney transplant recipient. Some T cells could come from the graft donor.

The table lists this clonotype with many counts. This chain links TRBV5-1 with TRBJ2-7; 10 bases line up with TRBD2. Germline V gene data show CDR1 as SGHRS and CDR2 as YFSETQ. The CDR3 extends over 16 amino acids. With V trimmed by 1 base and J by 4 bases, 8 bases remained unmatched. CDR3 loop: CASSLRIFSGRYEQYF. CDR3 coding DNA: TGCGCCAGCAGCTTGCGAATTTTTAGCGGGAGGTACGAGCAGTACTTC.

In regard to this clonotype: A much more abundant neighbour one base away suggests this may be a read error. The rearrangement uses TRBV7-6 and TRBJ2-2, with TRBD2 identical over 8 bases. Germline CDR1 and CDR2: SGHVS and FNYEAQ. Unmatched junction bases numbered 10, after V lost 8 bases and J lost 2 bases. The CDR3 runs 16 residues. CDR3 in DNA: TGTGCCAGCGGCCTCAGCGGGAGTATTAACACCGGGGAGCTGTTTTTT. This codes for CASGLSGSINTGELFF.

With respect to this clonotype: This may be a read error, as it is one base from a much larger clone. DNA of the CDR3: TGTACCAGCAGCTTAAACGGGGAGTCACCCCTCCACTTT. Residues: CTSSLNGESPLHF. The V call is TRBV7-3, the J call TRBJ1-6; D gene unclear. Germline V gene sequence: CDR1 SGHTA, CDR2 FQGTGA. The CDR3 extends over 13 amino acids.

There are many counts of this clonotype. V is TRBV11-3 and J is TRBJ1-3; the D gene is possibly TRBD1 (5 bases). Germline V gene lookup returns CDR1 SGHNT and CDR2 YENEEA. CDR3 length: 18 residues. With 5 bases removed from V and 0 bases from J, the gap between germline ends came to 20 bases. Here the CDR3 DNA reads TGTGCCAGCAGCGCCCGGGACCCTGGAAGGAGCTCTGGAAACACCATATATTTT. Its protein product is CASSARDPGRSSGNTIYF. The full variable domain, in which reference TRBV11-3 and TRBJ1-3 provide the parts outside the CDR3, is EAGVVQSPRYKIIEKKQPVAFWCNPISGHNTLYWYLQNLGQGPELLIRYENEEAVDDSQLPKDRFSAERLKGVDSTLKIQPAELGDSAVYLCASSARDPGRSSGNTIYFGEGSWLTVV.

This clonotype was seen at least ten times. V gene TRBV6-6 combines with J gene TRBJ2-2, with no clear D. The germline V gene encodes CDR1 MNHNY and CDR2 SVGAGI (reference sequence). The CDR3 extends over 15 amino acids. V was cut by 5 bases and J by 0 bases, with 10 bases left in between. Here the CDR3 reads CASSGSRANTGELFF. DNA for the CDR3: TGTGCCAGCAGTGGCAGTAGGGCGAACACCGGGGAGCTGTTTTTT.

About this clonotype: At one end the junction does not follow the germline gene, possibly because of a read error. The V gene is TRBV19, the J gene TRBJ1-3; D is undetermined. Germline V CDR1 and CDR2: LNHDA, SQIVND (reference sequence). This CDR3 has 13 amino acids. This CDR3 is CASSTGPGSTIYF. CDR3 nucleotides: TGTGCCAGTAGTACAGGCCCTGGAAGCACCATATATTTT.

Comment on this clonotype: A single base separates this from a much larger clone, so it may be a read error. The CDR3 DNA reads as TGTGCCAGCAGTGACTCGAACAGGCAGTCTGGCTACACCTTC. This gives the protein CASSDSNRQSGYTF. The gene calls are TRBV6-4 and TRBJ1-2, with TRBD1 as a possible D gene (5 bases). V was shortened by 0 bases and J by 7 bases, with 12 bases between the two germline ends. This CDR3 is built from 14 residues. Germline-derived CDR1 and CDR2 are MRHNA and SNTAGT.

This clonotype was observed many times. The chain joins TRBV11-3 to TRBJ2-1; a weak D match, TRBD2 (5 bases). The CDR3 extends over 13 amino acids. The ends were cut back, 4 bases at V and 9 bases at J, with 13 bases in the middle. The germline V gene encodes CDR1 SGHNT and CDR2 YENEEA. CDR3 nucleotide sequence: TGTGCCAGCAGCTCCCCTTTCGGAGGTGAGCAGTTCTTC. Translating it yields CASSSPFGGEQFF.

CDR3 sequence: CASSLAGSGLNTEAFF. DNA of the CDR3: TGTGCCAGCAGCCTCGCCGGCTCGGGGCTGAACACTGAAGCTTTCTTT. The rearrangement links TRBV4-2 to TRBJ1-1; tentatively, D is TRBD1 (5 bases). The germline CDR1 and CDR2 sequences are LGHNA and YNFKEQ. Deletions cut 4 bases from V and 0 bases from J, with 15 bases between. This CDR3 contains 16 residues.

Many counts were recorded for this clonotype. The chain recombines TRBV6-1 with TRBJ2-7; D not certain. Germline-derived CDR1 and CDR2 are MNHNS and SASEGT. The CDR3 totals 16 residues. Trimming took off 1 base at V and 6 bases at J, with 19 bases between the two ends. CDR3 bases: TGTGCCAGCAGTGAAGTAGAGGAAGATGAATTTGGCGAGCAGTACTTC. Encoded protein: CASSEVEEDEFGEQYF.

This clonotype appeared a few times. This chain joins TRBV5-4 and TRBJ1-2; unclear D gene. There are 16 residues in the CDR3. Trimming stripped 6 bases from V and 4 bases from J, with 22 bases between. CDR1 SGHNT and CDR2 YYREEE come from the germline V gene (reference sequence). The CDR3 reads CASTEDVPGKTYGYTF. CDR3 DNA: TGTGCCAGCACGGAGGACGTACCAGGAAAGACCTATGGCTACACCTTC.

For this clonotype: A much larger clone lies one base from this, so it may be a read error. This CDR3 is missing its conserved last phenylalanine or tryptophan, likely due to a read error. The chain carries TRBV6-2 or TRBV6-3 and TRBJ1-5; D perhaps matches TRBD1 (5 bases). V dropped 5 bases and J dropped 8 bases, with 13 bases sitting between them. The CDR3 covers 13 residues. In germline, CDR1 is MNHEY, CDR2 SVGEGT. The CDR3 protein is CASSRDGNEPQHL. CDR3 nucleotides: TGTGCCAGCAGTCGGGACGGTAATGAGCCCCAGCATTTG.

The sample holds a few counts of this clonotype. The J gene is TRBJ2-3, the V gene TRBV7-2; 8 nucleotides agree with TRBD1. From germline, CDR1 is SGHTA and CDR2 FQGNSA. Losses at the gene ends were 1 base for V and 2 bases for J; bases not matched to a gene: 14. The CDR3 spans 19 residues. The CDR3 DNA reads TGTGCCAGCAGCTTAGTCCCCCAAACAGGGACAGGCCTCACAGATACGCAGTATTTT. Its translation is CASSLVPQTGTGLTDTQYF.

This clonotype was detected many times. The chain links TRBV29-1 to TRBJ2-5; D might be TRBD1 (6 bases). The germline V and J ends were trimmed by 7 bases and 7 bases, with 19 bases remaining between them. The CDR3 covers 13 residues. CDR1 is SQVTM and CDR2 is ANQGSEA in the germline V gene. CDR3 sequence reads: CSGAGTILGTQYF. CDR3 coding DNA: TGCAGCGGAGCCGGGACAATCCTCGGGACCCAGTACTTC. Full variable domain (missing parts from reference TRBV29-1 and TRBJ2-5): SAVISQKPSRDICQRGTSLTIQCQVDSQVTMMFWYRQQPGQSLTLIATANQGSEATYESGFVIDKFPISRPNLTFSTLTVSNMSPEDSSIYLCSGAGTILGTQYFGPGTRLLVL.

At least ten counts were recorded for this clonotype. This chain joins TRBV7-9 and TRBJ1-1, with D unresolved. Trimming took off 4 bases at V and 4 bases at J, with 7 bases between the two ends. The CDR3 runs to 12 residues. Germline assignment: CDR1 SEHNR and CDR2 FQNEAQ (reference sequence). DNA for the CDR3: TGTGCCAGCAGCTCCTTGGCCACTGAAGCTTTCTTT. Translated: CASSSLATEAFF.

The CDR3 reads CASSRQGSGYTF. The CDR3 nucleotides read TGTGCCAGCAGTCGACAGGGGTCTGGCTACACCTTC. The V and J genes are TRBV6-5 and TRBJ1-2; 8 nucleotides agree with TRBD1. The germline V gene has CDR1 MNHEY and CDR2 SVGAGI. Trimming removed 5 bases from V and 7 bases from J; junction bases left unmatched: 3. The length of the CDR3 is 12 residues.

This clonotype was seen ten or more times. V gene TRBV6-5 combines with J gene TRBJ1-2; D perhaps matches TRBD1 (6 bases). The germline V gene has CDR1 MNHEY and CDR2 SVGAGI. The V and J ends lost 6 bases and 6 bases respectively, with 17 bases between them. The CDR3 sequence is 14 residues long. CDR3 DNA: TGTGCCAGCAGGCCCAATACGGGGGCAGATGGCTACACCTTC. Its protein product is CASRPNTGADGYTF.

In its sample, this clonotype was seen many times. DNA for the CDR3: TGTGCCAGCAGTAACCCAGGGAACACTGAAGCTTTCTTT. Translating it yields CASSNPGNTEAFF. The chain carries TRBV12-3 or TRBV12-4 and TRBJ1-1, with D uncertain. Trimming shortened V by 5 bases and J by 1 base, and 8 bases separated the two germline ends. The CDR3 length is 13 residues.

This clonotype was seen repeatedly, ten times or more. As DNA, the CDR3 is TGCGCCAGCGACGGAGGGGTTGGTGAGACCCAGTACTTC. Translated: CASDGGVGETQYF. This chain uses TRBV5-1 with TRBJ2-5; tentatively, D is TRBD2 (6 bases). The CDR3 contains 13 residues. The V gene's germline CDR1 is SGHRS and CDR2 YFSETQ. The germline V and J ends were trimmed by 7 bases and 5 bases, with 15 bases remaining between them. Looking up the rest from reference TRBV5-1 and TRBJ2-5 gives the full variable domain: KAGVTQTPRYLIKTRGQQVTLSCSPISGHRSVSWYQQTPGQGLQFLFEYFSETQRNKGNFPGRFSGRQFSNSRSEMNVSTLELGDSALYLCASDGGVGETQYFGPGTRLLVL.